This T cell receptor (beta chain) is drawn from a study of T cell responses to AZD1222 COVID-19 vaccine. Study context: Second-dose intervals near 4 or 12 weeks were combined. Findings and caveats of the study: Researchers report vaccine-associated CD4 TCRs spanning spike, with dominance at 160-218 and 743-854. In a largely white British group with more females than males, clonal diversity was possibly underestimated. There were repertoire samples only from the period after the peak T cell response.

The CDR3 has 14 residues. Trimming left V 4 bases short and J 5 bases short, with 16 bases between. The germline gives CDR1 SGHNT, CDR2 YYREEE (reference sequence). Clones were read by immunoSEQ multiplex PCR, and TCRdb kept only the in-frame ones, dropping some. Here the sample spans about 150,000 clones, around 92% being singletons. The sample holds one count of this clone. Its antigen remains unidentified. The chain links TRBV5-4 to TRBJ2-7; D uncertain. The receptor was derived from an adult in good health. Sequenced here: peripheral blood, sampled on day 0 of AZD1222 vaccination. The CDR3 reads CASSPINGWDEQYF. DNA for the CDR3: TGTGCCAGCAGCCCAATCAACGGCTGGGACGAGCAGTACTTC.